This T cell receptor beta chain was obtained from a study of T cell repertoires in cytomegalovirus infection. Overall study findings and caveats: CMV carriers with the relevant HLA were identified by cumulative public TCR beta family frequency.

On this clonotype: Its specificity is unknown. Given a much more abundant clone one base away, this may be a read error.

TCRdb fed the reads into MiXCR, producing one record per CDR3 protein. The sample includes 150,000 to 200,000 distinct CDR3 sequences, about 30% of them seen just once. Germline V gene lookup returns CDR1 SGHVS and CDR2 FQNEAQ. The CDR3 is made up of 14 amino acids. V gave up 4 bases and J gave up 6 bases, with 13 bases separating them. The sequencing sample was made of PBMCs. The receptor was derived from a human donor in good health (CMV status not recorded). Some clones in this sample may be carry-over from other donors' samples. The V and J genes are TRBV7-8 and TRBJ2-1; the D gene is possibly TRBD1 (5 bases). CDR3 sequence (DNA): TGTGCCAGCAGCTCCGGAATCCAGGGCAATGAGCAGTTCTTC. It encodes CASSSGIQGNEQFF.